This paragraph reports one TCR beta chain. What it recognizes is unknown. Germline-derived CDR1 and CDR2 are LGHDT and YNNKEL (reference sequence). The CDR3 has 15 residues. The record originates from a study of blood T cells in healthy people across ages. Findings and limits, study-wide: It was not known whether donors were CMV positive (a possible confounder of expanded clonotype changes).

With a J-beta primer mix and a sample-barcoded 5' primer, a second PCR ran about 7 to 12 cycles. TCRdb itself ran the 5' RACE reads through MiXCR, one entry per CDR3 protein. The sample records about 1.4 million distinct CDR3 sequences, 59% being singletons. The sequenced sample was blood. This sequence joins TRBV3-1 and TRBJ2-4; TRBD1 aligns across 7 bases. Matching the DNA end better, TRBJ2-7 makes the J call doubtful. The receptor comes from a man aged 18 to 29 in good health. The chain's CDR3 is CASSRGQPATYEQYF. CDR3 DNA: TGTGCCAGCAGCCGGGGACAGCCTGCAACCTACGAGCAGTACTTC.